The 5 T cell receptor beta chains in this list originate from one sample, sequenced in a study of identical twins. TCRdb reprocessed the 5' RACE reads with MiXCR, giving one entry per CDR3 protein. The sample lists 470,000 or so distinct CDR3 sequences; more than 20% were seen once. These data were also reused for a study on T cells expressing NK-cell markers.

The sample was CD4+ T cells sorted from blood. These receptors all come from a woman under 30 in good health.

This clonotype was seen only a few times. This rearrangement joins TRBV20-1 to TRBJ2-5; tentative D call: TRBD2 (5 bases). The CDR3 totals 13 residues. V was clipped by 6 bases and J by 6 bases, with 17 bases between them. CDR1 and CDR2 from the germline V gene are DFQATT and SNEGSKA (reference sequence). The CDR3 nucleotides read TGCAGTGCCCACGGGGTAGCGAGGAAGACCCAGTACTTC. It specifies CSAHGVARKTQYF.

V usage is TRBV12-3 or TRBV12-4 and J usage is TRBJ2-7; the D is unclear. The CDR3 totals 16 residues. V dropped 5 bases and J dropped 4 bases, with 21 bases sitting between them. Here the CDR3 DNA reads TGTGCCAGCAGTCCTCCTCGGTGGTCAGGTTCTTACGAGCAGTACTTC. Translated: CASSPPRWSGSYEQYF.

The V gene is TRBV14, the J gene TRBJ1-2; possible D gene TRBD1, 5 bases. The V gene's germline CDR1 is SGHDN and CDR2 FVKESK. The CDR3 has 19 residues. Trimming pared 5 bases from V and 3 bases from J, leaving 28 bases between. CDR3 coding DNA: TGTGCCAGCAGCAACGACCCGGGGCCCTCGAGTGCGTTGGACTATGGCTACACCTTC. This sequence encodes CASSNDPGPSSALDYGYTF. Drawing the rest from reference TRBV14 and TRBJ1-2, the complete variable domain is EAGVTQFPSHSVIEKGQTVTLRCDPISGHDNLYWYRRVMGKEIKFLLHFVKESKQDESGMPNNRFLAERTGGTYSTLKVQPAELEDSGVYFCASSNDPGPSSALDYGYTFGSGTRLTVV.

The V and J genes are TRBV5-1 and TRBJ2-2, with D possibly being TRBD2 (6 bases). The V and J ends lost 0 bases and 2 bases respectively, with 11 bases between them. The CDR3 runs to 16 residues. From germline, CDR1 is SGHRS and CDR2 YFSETQ. The CDR3 DNA reads as TGCGCCAGCAGCTTGGCCGGGGCGGGAAACACCGGGGAGCTGTTTTTT. This encodes CASSLAGAGNTGELFF.

The rearrangement links TRBV20-1 to TRBJ1-1; no firm D call. The length of the CDR3 is 12 residues. Looked up from germline, CDR1 is DFQATT and CDR2 is SNEGSKA (reference sequence). V lost 7 bases to trimming and J lost 4 bases, with 13 bases between them. CDR3: CSVRWGFTEAFF. The CDR3 DNA is TGCAGTGTGAGATGGGGTTTCACTGAAGCTTTCTTT.